This T cell receptor beta chain was documented in a study of cytomegalovirus exposure and HLA in healthy donors (dated by TCRdb to about 2017). General notes on the study: An earlier analysis of approximately 640 of the donors reported 250 to 300 Gb of sequence data and 120 million or so unique TCR beta sequences from about 179 million T cells. In a later genetic analysis, genome-wide SNP genotypes for about three fifths of the roughly 670 donors were used, and that subset was treated as a discovery cohort. An earlier analysis of several hundred of the donors used high-throughput TCR beta sequencing to judge whether each TCR beta V gene segment behaved as functional or pseudogenic. The genetic ancestry cluster associated with self-reported Caucasian donors included roughly four fifths of the roughly 410 genotyped donors. To predict cytomegalovirus infection status, the study brought together high-throughput TCR immunosequencing, statistical association of individual TCRs with disease status, and machine learning. Besides the first cohort of 550 to 750 subjects, a separate validation cohort made up of roughly 130 different subjects was used. Because of strong linkage in the cohort, roughly 5 DR-DQ haplotypes were treated as single units for association and clustering. HLA typing covered class I and class II loci at four-digit resolution. A later analysis re-analyzed previously published TCR beta repertoires from 650 to 800 donors and added high-resolution HLA genotyping to study TCR occurrence patterns. The study aimed to test whether cataloging public T cell receptors could reveal signatures of past pathogen exposure. Approximately 300 gigabases of sequencing data and 70 million to 100 million unique TCR sequences were included in an early release covering about 700 HLA-typed donors. Every discovery cohort repertoire had been produced on one sequencing platform. The study profiled the T cell repertoires of about 640 subjects by immunosequencing and related them to cytomegalovirus serostatus. The number of typed donors differed by locus: roughly 629-630 for A, B, C, DRB1 and DQB1; approximately 540 for DQA1; 606 for DPA1; and some 470 for DPB1. Across 300 to 400 genotyped donors of the cohort, an average of roughly 200,000 unique TCR beta nucleotide sequences per donor were sequenced, and around 20% of those sequences were non-productive. Rather than drawing on any new phenotypic data, the later analysis identified candidate immune exposures from TCR beta sequences and the way those sequences occurred across donors. Donor age, sex, ethnicity and CMV serostatus were compiled alongside the repertoire data. General study outcomes and caveats: The classifier was reported to diagnose cytomegalovirus status with high specificity and sensitivity in both the original cohort and the validation cohort. In a later genetic analysis, fewer N-insertions in productive TCRs were reported among donors in an Asian-associated ancestry cluster than the 666-donor mean. Because HLA typing was missing for some donors at each locus, association tests included only the typed subset. Strong co-occurrence of HLA alleles, especially DR and DQ, made assigning TCR associations to individual alleles difficult. In a later analysis, most CMV-associated TCR beta chains were found to appear HLA-restricted, with HLA associations seemingly driven largely by CMV exposure. A cluster of highly shared sequence variants was judged likely to represent a technical artifact of the sequencing pipeline. A later analysis reported that several top co-occurrence clusters appeared linked to parvovirus B19, influenza, CMV and Epstein-Barr virus. Across donors, most TCR sequences were observed very rarely, whereas some public TCRs were present in many individuals. According to a later analysis, TCR association rates differed among HLA loci, with DRB1 alleles showing the most associated TCRs and HLA-C alleles showing the fewest. This cohort had only TCR beta chains sequenced, and the lack of alpha or paired-chain data limited which features could be detected. In a later genetic analysis, a missense DCLRE1C variant was associated with V-gene and J-gene trimming of TCR beta chains, and the association was replicated in an independent cohort. The authors suggested that the approach could potentially be generalized to other disease states and immunological phenotypes. Because counts were too low, about 18 rarely observed V segments, including chromosome 9 orphons, were excluded from the earlier analysis of several hundred of the donors. A later analysis associated 15,000 to 20,000 TCR beta sequences with specific HLA alleles at a false discovery rate of 0.05. In vitro tests confirmed that three of the cytomegalovirus-associated TCR beta chains recognize cytomegalovirus antigens. A later analysis found that HLA-associated TCR beta chains were more clonally expanded and had lower generation probabilities than equally common non-associated chains. For the cohort, immune exposure information was limited to CMV serostatus. Presence/absence analyses assumed roughly uniform sequencing depth across donors, an assumption that may not hold. Correlated functional status among segregating V segments might be attributable to linkage disequilibrium, but an unknown experimental factor could not be ruled out. A further reported finding was that TCR beta sequences accurately predicted the HLA-A and HLA-B alleles for most subjects in the first cohort. Some IMGT-functional V segments, including TRBV6-2 and TRBV6-3, could not be told apart with the 87-base-pair reads, so those segments were excluded. In the study, some 160 TCR beta chains were listed as associated with cytomegalovirus. In an earlier analysis of more than 450 of the donors, most TCR beta V segments were observed in productive rearrangements about 90% or about 30% of the time, broadly matching IMGT annotations.

Concerning this clone itself: Its specific antigen is unknown. No base-level quality is on record; no much larger clone is a single base apart.

The CDR3 runs 16 residues from the cysteine to the phenylalanine. The read is trimmed to its CDR3 DNA, 48 bases read in frame from base 1. In the germline V gene, CDR1 corresponds to MDHEN and CDR2 to SYDVKM. Trimming accounts for 5 bases at V and 10 bases at J, while the number of junction bases matched to no gene is 13. The cohort comprised fewer than 750 healthy bone marrow donors. At the time of sampling, all cohort members were nominally healthy, though unrecorded immune exposures were likely present. The donor was CMV seronegative and belonged to the group of 350 to 400 seronegative cohort members. Every donor gave a peripheral blood sample, and the peripheral blood mononuclear cells from that sample were used for TCR beta sequencing. The Qiagen DNeasy Blood Extraction Kit was used to extract genomic DNA from the blood cell samples. The library was obtained by the immunoSEQ multiplex PCR assay. For the multiplex PCR, a mixture combining 60 forward primers for TCR Vbeta segments and 13 reverse primers for TCR Jbeta segments was used. The CDR3 region of rearranged TCR beta genes was amplified from genomic DNA with a multiplex PCR assay. On the Illumina HiSeq System, the amplified TCR beta libraries were sequenced as 87-base-pair reads. Per the authors' processing: A later analysis tallied 75 million to 95 million unique TCR beta chains across the 666 repertoires, and 10 million to 11 million of those chains were shared by two or more donors. To remove PCR and sequencing errors, raw reads were error-corrected and collapsed into unique sequences using a nearest-neighbor algorithm that merged closely related sequences. Alignment of CDR3 sequences to IMGT reference sequences was used to assign V, D and J gene segments. For a sequence to be retained, a match of at least six nucleotides was required to both a V gene segment and a J gene segment. A rearrangement counted as productive if the CDR3 had no stop codons and remained in frame with V and J, and every other rearrangement counted as non-productive. CDR3 was defined by IMGT convention, running from the second conserved V-encoded cysteine to the conserved J-encoded phenylalanine. The earlier analysis of approximately 590 of the donors excluded any sequence lacking an unambiguous match to a single V gene segment. An earlier analysis of a few hundred of the donors called V segments functional above 56.7% productive rearrangements and segregating when the between-donor standard deviation exceeded 5%. To diagnose cytomegalovirus status from the catalog of TCR beta chain sequences, a statistical classification framework was built. A later analysis assigned V and J genes by comparing TCR nucleotide sequences with IMGT/GENE-DB human TR gene sequences. The TCRdist pipeline was used in a later analysis to assign CDR3 sequences and most-parsimonious VDJ recombination scenarios. In a later analysis, each TCR beta chain was defined by its CDR3 amino acid sequence together with its V-gene family, and reads without a unique V-gene family were excluded. As a way to deal with suspected cross-contamination and a sequencing artifact, a later analysis dropped hundreds of nucleotide sequences that were highly shared and had low generation probability. In a later analysis, a clonal expansion index was calculated for each public chain from normalized within-repertoire ranks of inferred template counts. In a later analysis, generation probabilities were computed with a VDJ recombination model fitted to out-of-frame rearrangements, and the resulting probabilities were checked against IGoR. In a later analysis, hypergeometric tests were used to score TCR-TCR, TCR-HLA and TCR-CMV co-occurrence, with a repertoire-size bias correction applied to TCR pairs. False discovery rates were estimated in a later analysis by permuting HLA or CMV assignments 20 times. In a later analysis, co-occurring TCRs were grouped with DBSCAN, and TCRdist sequence similarity was added when clustering was performed within HLA-allele-positive subsets. Repertoires with fewer than 30,000 or more than 120,000 public chains, plus five repertoires with anomalous nucleotide sharing, were excluded from co-occurrence clustering. TCRdb re-hosts the immuneACCESS table, in-frame sequences only. Its copies lack some clones; in the studies checked, an unresolved V gene accounts for under half of them, and the cause for the rest is not known. V, J and clone size are those of that table, while D and trimming were read from the DNA. This sample gives 150,000 to 200,000 clones in total; around 86% of them show up just once. The ten largest clones capture roughly 1.8% of the sample.

Sequencing used PBMCs. Rearrangement joined TRBV28 to TRBJ1-3; 11 bases in the junction line up with TRBD1. This clonotype originated in a woman between 18 and 30 years old in good health and CMV-seronegative. The sequenced DNA is TGTGCCAGCAGTCTTACTTACTCCGGGACAGGGGGTACCATATATTTT. Protein translation: CASSLTYSGTGGTIYF.